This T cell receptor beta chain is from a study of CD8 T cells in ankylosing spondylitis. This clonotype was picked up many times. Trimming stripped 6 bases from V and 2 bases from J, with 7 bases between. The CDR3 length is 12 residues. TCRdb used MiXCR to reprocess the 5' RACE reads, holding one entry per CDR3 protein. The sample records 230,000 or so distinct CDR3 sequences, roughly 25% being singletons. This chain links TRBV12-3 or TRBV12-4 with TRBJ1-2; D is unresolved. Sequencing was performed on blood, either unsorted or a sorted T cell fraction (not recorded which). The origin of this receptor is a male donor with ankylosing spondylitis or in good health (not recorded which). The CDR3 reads CASSNANYGYTF. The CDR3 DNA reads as TGTGCCAGCAGCAACGCGAACTATGGCTACACCTTC.